These 21 T cell receptor beta chains came from one sample sequenced in a study of CD8 T cells in Susac syndrome. Random hexamers primed reverse transcription of roughly 0.5 to 1 ug RNA. MiXCR, applied by TCRdb to the immunoSEQ multiplex PCR reads, yields one record per CDR3 protein. In the table there are 95,000 to 150,000 distinct CDR3 sequences, 85% to 95% of which are singletons. The sample taken for sequencing was CD8+ T cells from PBMCs. The receptors here all came from a human donor with Susac syndrome.

The J gene is TRBJ2-3, the V gene TRBV7-6; TRBD2 aligns across 9 bases. The CDR3 is made up of 15 amino acids. Trimming removed 5 bases from V and 1 base from J; junction bases left unmatched: 4. In germline, CDR1 is SGHVS, CDR2 FNYEAQ. For the CDR3, the DNA is TGTGCCAGCAGCCGACCTAGCGGGGGCACAGATACGCAGTATTTT. Protein sequence: CASSRPSGGTDTQYF.

The chain links TRBV5-4 to TRBJ1-2; D perhaps matches TRBD1 (5 bases). Germline CDR1 SGHNT, CDR2 YYREEE (reference sequence). V lost 4 bases and J lost 4, with 14 bases in between. The CDR3 spans 14 residues. Here the CDR3 reads CASSLMGQFYGYTF. CDR3 bases: TGTGCCAGCAGCCTAATGGGGCAGTTCTATGGCTACACCTTC.

The J gene is TRBJ1-2, the V gene TRBV5-1, with 7 bases identical to TRBD1. V shed 0 bases, J shed 5 bases, and the junction held 7 bases outside the gene matches. Germline CDR1 SGHRS, CDR2 YFSETQ. CDR3 size: 15 residues. The CDR3 reads CASSLELDRTYGYTF. DNA of the CDR3: TGCGCCAGCAGCTTGGAATTGGACAGGACATATGGCTACACCTTC. Full variable domain (rest looked up from reference TRBV5-1 and TRBJ1-2): KAGVTQTPRYLIKTRGQQVTLSCSPISGHRSVSWYQQTPGQGLQFLFEYFSETQRNKGNFPGRFSGRQFSNSRSEMNVSTLELGDSALYLCASSLELDRTYGYTFGSGTRLTVV.

The V and J genes are TRBV30 and TRBJ2-7; D remains ambiguous. There are 13 residues in the CDR3. V dropped 3 bases and J dropped 3 bases, with 12 bases sitting between them. CDR1 GTSNPN and CDR2 SVGIG come from the germline V gene (reference sequence). The CDR3 loop reads CAWSEGSYYEQYF. The CDR3 DNA sequence: TGTGCCTGGAGCGAAGGATCGTACTACGAGCAGTACTTC. Supplemented by reference TRBV30 and TRBJ2-7, the full variable domain reads SQTIHQWPATLVQPVGSPLSLECTVEGTSNPNLYWYRQAAGRGLQLLFYSVGIGQISSEVPQNLSASRPQDRQFILSSKKLLLSDSGFYLCAWSEGSYYEQYFGPGTRLTVT.

This chain connects TRBV7-9 to TRBJ1-2; weak D call: TRBD1 (5 bases). CDR3 length equals 15 residues. Germline-derived CDR1 and CDR2 are SEHNR and FQNEAQ (reference sequence). Trimming pared 1 base from V and 8 bases from J, leaving 17 bases between. CDR3 in amino acids: CASSLELPGPRGYTF. CDR3 nucleotides: TGTGCCAGCAGCTTAGAATTACCGGGGCCGAGAGGCTACACCTTC.

The chain has TRBV7-9 and TRBJ2-3; D is unresolved. V lost 4 bases to trimming and J lost 3 bases, with 26 bases between them. Germline values: CDR1 SEHNR, CDR2 FQNEAQ (reference sequence). The CDR3 has 19 amino acids. The CDR3 protein is CASSWTAGEGILRTDTQYF. DNA of the CDR3: TGTGCCAGCAGCTGGACCGCAGGTGAAGGGATCCTGAGAACAGATACGCAGTATTTT. The complete variable domain, with remaining parts taken from reference TRBV7-9 and TRBJ2-3, reads DTGVSQNPRHKITKRGQNVTFRCDPISEHNRLYWYRQTLGQGPEFLTYFQNEAQLEKSRLLSDRFSAERPKGSFSTLEIQRTEQGDSAMYLCASSWTAGEGILRTDTQYFGPGTRLTVL.

The chain uses TRBV6-2 or TRBV6-3 and TRBJ2-2, with 9 bases fitting TRBD2. The CDR3 extends over 17 amino acids. The germline gives CDR1 MNHEY, CDR2 SVGEGT. Trimming at V came to 4 bases and at J to 0 bases, leaving 6 bases not matched to a gene. The chain's CDR3 is CASSSSAGGPNTGELFF. CDR3 DNA: TGTGCCAGCAGTTCCAGTGCGGGGGGGCCGAACACCGGGGAGCTGTTTTTT.

The CDR3 nucleotides read TGTGCCAGCAGCCCAAGCCCCGGAGGGTTGACGCTCGAGACCCAGTACTTC. This codes for CASSPSPGGLTLETQYF. This rearrangement joins TRBV4-2 to TRBJ2-5; a weak D match, TRBD2 (6 bases). With 4 bases removed from V and 5 bases from J, the gap between germline ends came to 23 bases. Germline V gene data show CDR1 as LGHNA and CDR2 as YNFKEQ. The CDR3 covers 17 residues.

This sequence joins TRBV6-2 or TRBV6-3 and TRBJ1-2; D remains unclear. CDR3 length: 11 amino acids. V was cut by 2 bases and J by 4 bases, with 2 bases left in between. From germline, CDR1 is MNHEY and CDR2 SVGEGT. In DNA form, the CDR3 reads TGTGCCAGCAGTTACAGCTATGGCTACACCTTC. It is translated as CASSYSYGYTF.

The rearrangement uses TRBV7-9 and TRBJ1-4; D is perhaps TRBD1 (6 bases). Germline CDR1 is SEHNR and CDR2 is FQNEAQ (reference sequence). Trimming left V 8 bases short and J 8 bases short, with 18 bases between. This CDR3 spans 14 amino acids. CDR3 amino acids: CASRTDSLGEKLFF. CDR3 coding DNA: TGTGCCAGCCGAACGGACAGCCTGGGGGAAAAACTGTTTTTT.

This clonotype appeared once. The rearrangement links TRBV15 to TRBJ2-3; 7 bases match TRBD1. CDR1 LNHNV and CDR2 YYDKDF come from the germline V gene (reference sequence). The CDR3 covers 16 residues. The V segment lost 2 bases and the J segment 5 bases; nucleotides outside the gene matches: 10. CDR3 protein: CATSRFRQGERDTQYF. The CDR3 coding sequence is TGTGCCACCAGCAGATTCCGACAGGGAGAGCGAGATACGCAGTATTTT.

The chain couples TRBV2 to TRBJ1-2; D gene unclear. Germline V gene lookup returns CDR1 SNHLY and CDR2 FYNNEI. This CDR3 spans 14 amino acids. V was shortened by 4 bases and J by 8 bases, with 17 bases between the two germline ends. This CDR3 is CASSAMGSSEGYTF. The CDR3 region has the DNA TGTGCCAGCAGTGCTATGGGATCTTCGGAGGGCTACACCTTC. The full variable domain, completed using reference TRBV2 and TRBJ1-2, is EPEVTQTPSHQVTQMGQEVILRCVPISNHLYFYWYRQILGQKVEFLVSFYNNEISEKSEIFDDQFSVERPDGSNFTLKIRSTKLEDSAMYFCASSAMGSSEGYTFGSGTRLTVV.

The genes are TRBV12-3 or TRBV12-4 and TRBJ2-5; the D is unclear. This CDR3 is 12 amino acids long. Between the trimmed V and J ends, which lost 2 bases and 4 bases, there was a span of 5 bases. Here the CDR3 reads CASSLTGETQYF. For the CDR3, the DNA is TGTGCCAGCAGTTTAACCGGAGAGACCCAGTACTTC.

J is TRBJ1-3 and V is TRBV6-6; perhaps TRBD1 as D (6 bases). The V gene's germline CDR1 is MNHNY and CDR2 SVGAGI (reference sequence). V lost 5 bases to trimming and J lost 3 bases, with 11 bases between them. The CDR3 runs 14 residues. CDR3 bases: TGTGCCAGCAGTCCACAGGGCTTTGGAAACACCATATATTTT. This gives the protein CASSPQGFGNTIYF.

The rearrangement uses TRBV4-1 and TRBJ1-2, with unresolved D. V was clipped by 0 bases and J by 4 bases, with 9 bases between them. This CDR3 spans 14 amino acids. CDR1 is MGHRA and CDR2 is YSYEKL in the germline V gene. DNA for the CDR3: TGCGCCAGCAGCCAAGAGAGGTCAGTCTATGGCTACACCTTC. It is translated as CASSQERSVYGYTF.

V and J are TRBV19 and TRBJ2-1; D is unresolved. The CDR3 contains 12 residues. Deletions cut 4 bases from V and 5 bases from J, with 6 bases between. Germline V gene sequence: CDR1 LNHDA, CDR2 SQIVND (reference sequence). In nucleotides, the CDR3 is TGTGCCAGTAGTACACTTAACAATGAGCAGTTCTTC. Its protein product is CASSTLNNEQFF.

This chain uses TRBV20-1 with TRBJ2-7; 8 nucleotides align to TRBD1. The CDR3 runs to 14 residues. The V gene's germline CDR1 is DFQATT and CDR2 SNEGSKA (reference sequence). J lost 2 bases, V lost 6 bases, and 9 bases had no gene match. This CDR3 is CSAPDRGPPYEQYF. CDR3 sequence (DNA): TGCAGTGCCCCCGACAGGGGACCTCCCTACGAGCAGTACTTC.

This sequence joins TRBV4-2 and TRBJ2-7; D may be TRBD2 (6 bases). The CDR3 consists of 13 residues. Germline CDR1 LGHNA, CDR2 YNFKEQ. Trimming took off 0 bases at V and 7 bases at J, with 10 bases between the two ends. The CDR3 DNA reads as TGTGCCAGCAGCCAAGAGGGGGGATGGGAGCAGTACTTC. It specifies CASSQEGGWEQYF.

The V and J genes are TRBV20-1 and TRBJ2-7; 7 bases agree with TRBD1. Germline assignment: CDR1 DFQATT and CDR2 SNEGSKA (reference sequence). This CDR3 is built from 15 residues. Trimming at V came to 0 bases and at J to 2 bases, leaving 7 bases not matched to a gene. The CDR3 region has the DNA TGCAGTGCTAGAGATCGGAACAGGGGCACCTACGAGCAGTACTTC. The encoded protein is CSARDRNRGTYEQYF.

This rearrangement joins TRBV7-6 to TRBJ2-7, with D hard to call. Germline assignment: CDR1 SGHVS and CDR2 FNYEAQ. The CDR3 length is 16 residues. Trimming pared 2 bases from V and 0 bases from J, leaving 14 bases between. In nucleotides, the CDR3 is TGTGCCAGCAGCTTAAAGGGCAGCCCGAGCTCCTACGAGCAGTACTTC. This translates into CASSLKGSPSSYEQYF.

V and J are TRBV3-1 and TRBJ1-1, with D maybe TRBD1 (5 bases). The germline CDR1 and CDR2 sequences are LGHDT and YNNKEL (reference sequence). The CDR3 is 15 amino acids. V lost 0 bases to trimming and J lost 5 bases, with 13 bases between them. CDR3 residues: CASSQDPAGNTEAFF. The DNA for the CDR3 is TGTGCCAGCAGCCAAGATCCGGCAGGGAATACTGAAGCTTTCTTT.